The 5 T cell receptor beta chains below come from one sample, sequenced in a study of T-cell memory formation after mild COVID-19 (TCRdb year 2021). The method behind the library was 5' RACE. Data came from an Illumina NovaSeq 6000. Using fastp trimming at Q25 and MiXCR clonotype assembly, TCRdb reanalyzed the public sequencing data and kept in-frame beta chains. Entries are consolidated by CDR3 protein sequence, retaining the most common genes and DNA. Here the sample has about 150,000 distinct CDR3 sequences; roughly 15% occur a single time. 14% of the sample rests with the top ten. Input material: PBMCs or a T cell subset sorted from them (not recorded which). Source of these receptors: an adult woman who had mild COVID-19 (a few samples of this study predate the infection). The sample titles of this study are shuffled in the database, so cell type and time point are left out; the donor was told from shared clones.

The J gene is TRBJ2-7, the V gene TRBV4-3; 7 bases are a match to TRBD1. Germline V gene sequence: CDR1 LGHNA, CDR2 YSLEER. This CDR3 has 15 amino acids. V dropped 4 bases and J dropped 0; count of bases not matched to a gene: 6. CDR3 bases: TGCGCCAGCAGCCGAGGGACAGCTAGCTCCTACGAGCAGTACTTC. Its translation: CASSRGTASSYEQYF.

This sequence joins TRBV24-1 and TRBJ2-7; 10 bases align to TRBD2. CDR1 KGHDR and CDR2 SFDVKD come from the germline V gene. The CDR3 is 16 residues long. The V segment lost 4 bases and the J segment 4 bases; nucleotides outside the gene matches: 9. CDR3 residues: CATSEQREGTKYEQYF. DNA of the CDR3: TGTGCCACCAGTGAACAGCGGGAGGGCACGAAGTACGAGCAGTACTTC.

A few counts support this clonotype. The rearrangement links TRBV12-3 or TRBV12-4 to TRBJ1-4; 9 bases are shared with TRBD1. The trim removed 7 bases at V and 0 bases at J, leaving 15 bases unmatched. The CDR3 is 19 amino acids. CDR3 protein: CASTLRDRVLGSTNEKLFF. The CDR3 nucleotides are TGTGCCAGCACCCTGCGGGACAGGGTGCTGGGGTCAACTAATGAAAAACTGTTTTTT.

The rearrangement uses TRBV4-3 and TRBJ1-2, with 9 bases that match TRBD1. The junction had 2 bases not matched to a gene; V was cut back by 4 bases and J by 8 bases. The CDR3 runs 12 residues. Germline V gene data show CDR1 as LGHNA and CDR2 as YSLEER. The CDR3, as DNA: TGCGCCAGCAGCCTGGACAGGGGAGGCTACACCTTC. This translates into CASSLDRGGYTF.

This clonotype has more than one count but fewer than ten. This chain connects TRBV7-9 to TRBJ2-1; D ambiguous. Germline CDR1 is SEHNR and CDR2 is FQNEAQ (reference sequence). This CDR3 comprises 14 residues. V dropped 2 bases and J dropped 4 bases, with 9 bases sitting between them. The CDR3 loop reads CASSLIGIYNEQFF. As DNA, the CDR3 is TGTGCCAGCAGCTTAATAGGGATATACAATGAGCAGTTCTTC.